This entry describes one T cell receptor (beta chain). What it binds is unknown. Measured with immunoSEQ multiplex PCR; TCRdb has only the in-frame clones, and not every one. Of under 60,000 clones in the sample, under 90% were seen once. This record comes from a study of T cell responses to AZD1222 COVID-19 vaccine. Findings of the study overall: The peak T cell response came first, and repertoires were sampled only after it.

Germline CDR1 is LGHNA and CDR2 is YSLEER. The CDR3 contains 16 residues. With 3 bases clipped from V and 4 bases from J, the junction kept 8 bases outside the gene matches. The receptor comes from an adult in good health. The genes are TRBV4-3 and TRBJ2-1, with TRBD1 matching 8 bases. The sample in question was peripheral blood, obtained on day 0 of AZD1222 vaccination. The CDR3 is CASSQDLGTGYNEQFF. The CDR3 DNA is TGCGCCAGCAGCCAGGATCTCGGGACAGGATACAATGAGCAGTTCTTC.